This T cell receptor beta chain was identified during a study of blood T cell repertoires in COVID-19. At the level of the study: The cDNA or gDNA used as material had been derived from T cells, B-cell-depleted T cells, or PBMCs.

The CDR3 is made up of 14 amino acids. Germline V gene data show CDR1 as SGHTA and CDR2 as FQGNSA. V trimming: 5 bases; J trimming: 1 base; junction bases outside the gene matches: 3. Generated by immunoSEQ multiplex PCR, the TCRdb table keeps only in-frame clones and is missing some. The data contain around 58,000 clones, about nine tenths of them singletons. The sample consisted of peripheral blood. V and J are TRBV7-2 and TRBJ2-3, with 7 bases lining up with TRBD2. The origin of this receptor is a woman in her sixties with active or convalescent COVID-19. The CDR3 spells CASSRAGGTDTQYF. The CDR3 nucleotides are TGTGCCAGCAGCCGGGCGGGGGGCACAGATACGCAGTATTTT.